The TCR beta chain described here comes from a study of blood T cell repertoires in COVID-19. At the level of the study: Both acute and convalescent COVID-19 samples were obtained from the United States, Italy and Spain.

V lost 7 bases to trimming and J lost 6 bases, with 12 bases between them. CDR3 length: 11 residues. CDR1 and CDR2 from the germline V gene are DFQATT and SNEGSKA (reference sequence). Per the study methods: The assay estimated nucleated cells by amplifying reference gene primers. Sequencing used immunoSEQ multiplex PCR; TCRdb keeps in-frame clones, though not all of them. V, J and clone size are taken as reported in that table, and D and trimming were inferred from the DNA itself. The data hold approximately 270,000 clones, with approximately 85% observed a single time. The clonotype was recovered from a woman in her 70s with acute or convalescent COVID-19. The chain has TRBV20-1 and TRBJ1-2, with D hard to call. Sample: peripheral blood. The CDR3 sequence is CSVLGGDGYTF. DNA for the CDR3: TGCAGTGTTTTAGGCGGGGATGGCTACACCTTC.